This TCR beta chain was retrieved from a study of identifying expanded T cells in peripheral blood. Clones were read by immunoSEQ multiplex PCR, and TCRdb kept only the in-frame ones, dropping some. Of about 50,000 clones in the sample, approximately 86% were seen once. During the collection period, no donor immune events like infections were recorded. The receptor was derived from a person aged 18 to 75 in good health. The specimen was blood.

CDR3 sequence: CASSPQGARKTQYF. Here the CDR3 DNA reads TGTGCCAGCAGTCCACAGGGGGCAAGGAAGACCCAGTACTTC. The chain joins TRBV11-2 to TRBJ2-5, with 9 bases matching TRBD1. V trimming: 6 bases; J trimming: 6 bases; junction bases outside the gene matches: 8. The CDR3 has 14 amino acids. Looked up from germline, CDR1 is SGHAT and CDR2 is FQNNGV.